This TCR beta chain came from a study of response to subunit inactivated influenza vaccine (dated by TCRdb to 2016 to 2019). General notes on the study: The study used deep quantitative T cell receptor repertoire profiling to track responses to a trivalent subunit inactivated influenza vaccine. Results the study describes overall, beyond this receptor: According to the authors, only a limited number of new T cells may be recruited by each seasonal influenza vaccination.

The method was RT-PCR. Sequencing relied on an Illumina HiSeq 2500. The public reads were quality trimmed at Q25 with fastp and then assembled into clones with MiXCR by TCRdb, keeping productive beta chains. Rows with a matching CDR3 protein are joined into one entry that keeps the most common DNA and genes. This sample lists hundreds of thousands of distinct CDR3 sequences; roughly 14% were detected once. The ten largest clones add up to under 14% of the sample. The CDR3 contains 15 residues, cysteine and phenylalanine counted. The DNA shown is the 45-base CDR3, in frame from base 1. V is shortened by 5 bases, J by 4 bases, and the region joining them spans 17 bases. CDR1 and CDR2 (SGHTA, FQGNSA) derive from the germline V gene. This clonotype was recorded a few times. This clone's antigen is unknown. Base qualities are missing; no much larger clone stands one base away.

The sample here was PBMCs from blood, taken approximately 13 days after vaccination. The chain employs TRBV7-2 and TRBJ1-2; perhaps TRBD1 is the D gene, with 6 bases matching. This clonotype originated in a man aged 50 to 59 who received an inactivated influenza vaccine. Donor details come from another sample of the same person, matched by shared clones. The DNA is TGTGCCAGCAGCCCGAGCCGGAGGGGGTCCTATGGCTACACCTTC. This sequence encodes CASSPSRRGSYGYTF.